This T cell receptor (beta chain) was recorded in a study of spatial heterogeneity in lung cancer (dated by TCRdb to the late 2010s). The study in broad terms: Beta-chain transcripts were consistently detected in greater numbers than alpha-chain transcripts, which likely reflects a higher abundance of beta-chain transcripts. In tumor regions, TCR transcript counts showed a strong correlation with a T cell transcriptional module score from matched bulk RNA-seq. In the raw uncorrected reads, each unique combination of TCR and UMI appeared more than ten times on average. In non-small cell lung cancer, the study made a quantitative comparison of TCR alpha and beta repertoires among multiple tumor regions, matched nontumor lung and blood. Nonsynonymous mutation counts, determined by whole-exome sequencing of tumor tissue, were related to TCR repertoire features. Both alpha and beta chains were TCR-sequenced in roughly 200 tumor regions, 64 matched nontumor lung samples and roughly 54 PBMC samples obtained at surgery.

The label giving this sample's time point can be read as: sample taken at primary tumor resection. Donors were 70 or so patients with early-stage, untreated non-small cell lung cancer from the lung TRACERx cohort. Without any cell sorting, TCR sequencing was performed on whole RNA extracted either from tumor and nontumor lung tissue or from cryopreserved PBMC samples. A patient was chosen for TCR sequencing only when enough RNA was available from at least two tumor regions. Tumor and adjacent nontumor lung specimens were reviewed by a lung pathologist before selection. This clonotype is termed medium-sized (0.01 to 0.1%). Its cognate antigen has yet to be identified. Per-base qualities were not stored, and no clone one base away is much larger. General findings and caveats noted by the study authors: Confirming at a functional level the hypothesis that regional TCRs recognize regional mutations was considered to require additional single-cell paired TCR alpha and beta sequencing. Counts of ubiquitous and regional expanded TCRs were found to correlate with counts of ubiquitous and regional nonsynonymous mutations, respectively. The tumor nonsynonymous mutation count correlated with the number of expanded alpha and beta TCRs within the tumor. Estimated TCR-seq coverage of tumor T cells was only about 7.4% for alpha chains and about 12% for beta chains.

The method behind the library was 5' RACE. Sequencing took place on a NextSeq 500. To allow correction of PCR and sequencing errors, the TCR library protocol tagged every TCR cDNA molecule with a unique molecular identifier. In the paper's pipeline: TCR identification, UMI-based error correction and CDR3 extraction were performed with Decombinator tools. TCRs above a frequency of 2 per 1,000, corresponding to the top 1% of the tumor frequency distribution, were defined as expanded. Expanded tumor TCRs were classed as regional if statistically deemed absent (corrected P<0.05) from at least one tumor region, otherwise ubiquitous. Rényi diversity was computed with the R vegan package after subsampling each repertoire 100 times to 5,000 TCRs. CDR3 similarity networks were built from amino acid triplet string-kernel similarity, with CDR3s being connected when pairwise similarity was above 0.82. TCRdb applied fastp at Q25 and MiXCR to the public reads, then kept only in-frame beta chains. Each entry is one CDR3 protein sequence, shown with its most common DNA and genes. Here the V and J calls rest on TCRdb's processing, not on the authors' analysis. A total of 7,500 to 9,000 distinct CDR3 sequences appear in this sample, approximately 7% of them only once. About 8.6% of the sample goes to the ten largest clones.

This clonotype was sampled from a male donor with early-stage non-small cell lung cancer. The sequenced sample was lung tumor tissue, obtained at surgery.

This receptor carries the CDR3 CASSEGTSGSTDTQYF. The nucleotides are TGTGCCAGCAGTGAAGGGACTAGCGGTAGCACAGATACGCAGTATTTT. The V and J genes are TRBV2 and TRBJ2-3; 10 bases in the junction line up with TRBD2. Taken from cysteine to phenylalanine, the CDR3 has 16 residues. Only the CDR3 region is kept as DNA, spanning 48 bases read in frame from base 1. Trimming leaves V shorter by 1 base and J shorter by 0 bases, with the junction holding 1 base beyond the gene matches. Sequences SNHLY (CDR1) and FYNNEI (CDR2) are obtained from the germline V gene.